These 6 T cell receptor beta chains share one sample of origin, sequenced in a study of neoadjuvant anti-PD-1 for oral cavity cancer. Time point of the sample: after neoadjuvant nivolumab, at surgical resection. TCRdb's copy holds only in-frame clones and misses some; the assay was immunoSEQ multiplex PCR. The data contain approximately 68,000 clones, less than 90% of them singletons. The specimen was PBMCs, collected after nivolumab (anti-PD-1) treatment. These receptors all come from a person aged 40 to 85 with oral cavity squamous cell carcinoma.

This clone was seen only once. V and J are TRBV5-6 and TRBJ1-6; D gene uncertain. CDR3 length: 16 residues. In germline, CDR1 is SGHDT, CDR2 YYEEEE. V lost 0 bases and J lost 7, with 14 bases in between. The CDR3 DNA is TGTGCCAGCAGCTTGGTCGCCGGGAGGACCAATTCACCCCTCCACTTT. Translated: CASSLVAGRTNSPLHF.

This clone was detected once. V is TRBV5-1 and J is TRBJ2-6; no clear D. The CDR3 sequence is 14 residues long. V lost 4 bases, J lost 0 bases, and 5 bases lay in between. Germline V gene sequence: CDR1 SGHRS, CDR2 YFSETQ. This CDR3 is CASSASSGANVLTF. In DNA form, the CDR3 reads TGCGCCAGCAGCGCGTCCTCTGGGGCCAACGTCCTGACTTTC.

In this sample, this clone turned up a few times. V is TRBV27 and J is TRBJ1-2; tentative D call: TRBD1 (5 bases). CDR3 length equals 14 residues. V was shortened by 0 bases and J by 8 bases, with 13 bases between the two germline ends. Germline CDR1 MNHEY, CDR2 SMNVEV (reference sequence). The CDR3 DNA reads TGTGCCAGCAGTTTATCGCTAGGGGTGGGAGGCTACACCTTC. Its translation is CASSLSLGVGGYTF.

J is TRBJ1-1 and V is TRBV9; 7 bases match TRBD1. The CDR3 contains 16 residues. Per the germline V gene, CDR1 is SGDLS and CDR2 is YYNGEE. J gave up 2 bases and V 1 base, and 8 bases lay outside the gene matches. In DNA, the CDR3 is TGTGCCAGCAGCGTATTGTCGGGACAGAGCAACACTGAAGCTTTCTTT. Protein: CASSVLSGQSNTEAFF.

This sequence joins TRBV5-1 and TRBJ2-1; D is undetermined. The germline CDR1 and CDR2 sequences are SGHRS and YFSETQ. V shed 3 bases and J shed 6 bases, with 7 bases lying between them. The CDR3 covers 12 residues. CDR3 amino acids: CASSYGSNEQFF. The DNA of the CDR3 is TGCGCCAGCAGCTATGGATCCAATGAGCAGTTCTTC.

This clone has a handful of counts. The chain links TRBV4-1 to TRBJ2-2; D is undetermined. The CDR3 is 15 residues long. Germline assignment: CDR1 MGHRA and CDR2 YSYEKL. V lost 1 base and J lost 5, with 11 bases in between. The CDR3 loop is CASSQVGARTGELFF. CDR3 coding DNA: TGCGCCAGCAGCCAAGTAGGCGCTAGGACCGGGGAGCTGTTTTTT.